Shown below are 9 T cell receptor beta chains from a single sample sequenced in a study of human T cells and chemical hapten exposure. Time point in this sample: patch test 3, about 24 weeks after DPC sensitization. Treatment specified: therapeutic diphenylcyclopropenone sensitization with weekly scalp DPC. TCRdb redid the calling of the RACE reads with MiXCR, one entry per CDR3 protein. The sample has about 190,000 distinct CDR3 sequences, around 25% seen once. The specimen comprised whole blood, sampled in connection with sensitization to the hapten diphenylcyclopropenone (DPC). Receptors were obtained from a woman between 40 and 50 years old with alopecia areata. Some clones in this sample may be carry-over from other donors' samples.

Only a few counts were recorded for this clonotype. The chain uses TRBV20-1 and TRBJ2-1; D is unclear. V was shortened by 3 bases and J by 4 bases, with 13 bases between the two germline ends. The germline gives CDR1 DFQATT, CDR2 SNEGSKA (reference sequence). The CDR3 is made up of 14 amino acids. The chain's CDR3 is CSASSHSGYNEQFF. CDR3 DNA sequence: TGCAGTGCTAGTAGTCATTCGGGTTACAATGAGCAGTTCTTC.

This rearrangement joins TRBV29-1 to TRBJ2-1; D may correspond to TRBD1 or TRBD2 (5 bases each). The CDR3 is made up of 14 amino acids. Trimming cost V 4 bases and J 6 bases, with 16 bases left between them. In germline, CDR1 is SQVTM, CDR2 ANQGSEA. The CDR3 is CSVVRYSGPNEQFF. The CDR3 DNA follows: TGCAGCGTTGTTAGATATTCGGGACCCAATGAGCAGTTCTTC.

The chain is built from TRBV24-1 and TRBJ2-1, with unresolved D. Trimming removed 5 bases at V and 4 bases at J, with 14 bases between. The CDR3 has 15 amino acids. Germline CDR1 KGHDR, CDR2 SFDVKD. The DNA of the CDR3 is TGTGCCACCAGTGCCAGTACCTCTCCGTACAATGAGCAGTTCTTC. It is translated as CATSASTSPYNEQFF.

V and J are TRBV12-3 or TRBV12-4 and TRBJ1-1, with D perhaps TRBD1 (5 bases). This CDR3 is 13 amino acids long. Deletions cut 3 bases from V and 6 bases from J, with 11 bases between. CDR3 in DNA: TGTGCCAGCAGTTTCCAGGGAAAGGCTGAAGCTTTCTTT. This codes for CASSFQGKAEAFF.

This clonotype occurred many times. The rearrangement uses TRBV28 and TRBJ1-1, with unresolved D. V lost 5 bases and J 8 bases, leaving 6 bases between the germline ends. Germline CDR1 is MDHEN and CDR2 is SYDVKM. The CDR3 has 10 amino acids. This CDR3 is CASSRKEAFF. CDR3 DNA: TGTGCCAGCAGTCGAAAGGAAGCTTTCTTT.

Ten or more counts support this clonotype. The chain uses TRBV24-1 and TRBJ2-3; D perhaps matches TRBD1 (6 bases). The CDR3 has 16 residues. Germline V CDR1 and CDR2: KGHDR, SFDVKD. The V end lost 0 bases, the J end lost 3 bases, and 12 bases lay between the germline ends. The CDR3 coding sequence is TGTGCCACCAGTGATTTGTCCCCAGGGGTGACAGATACGCAGTATTTT. This sequence encodes CATSDLSPGVTDTQYF.

This clonotype was detected ten times or more. The chain has TRBV7-9 and TRBJ2-3; the D is unclear. CDR3 length: 12 amino acids. CDR1 and CDR2 from the germline V gene are SEHNR and FQNEAQ (reference sequence). The V end lost 6 bases, the J end lost 3 bases, and 7 bases lay between the germline ends. CDR3 protein: CASRTETDTQYF. The CDR3 nucleotides read TGTGCCAGCAGGACCGAAACAGATACGCAGTATTTT.

This clonotype was recorded many times. The J gene is TRBJ1-5, the V gene TRBV5-1; no reliable D call. CDR3 length: 15 residues. Between the trimmed V and J ends, which lost 0 bases and 2 bases, there was a span of 9 bases. Germline loops: CDR1 SGHRS, CDR2 YFSETQ. For the CDR3, the DNA is TGCGCCAGCAGCTTGGGAGGAGTGGGCAATCAGCCCCAGCATTTT. Amino acid sequence: CASSLGGVGNQPQHF.

This clonotype was counted only a few times. This rearrangement joins TRBV12-3 or TRBV12-4 to TRBJ2-7, with no clear D. The CDR3 length is 13 residues. Trimming left V 6 bases short and J 3 bases short, with 12 bases between. The CDR3 is CASSPATLYEQYF. The CDR3 region has the DNA TGTGCCAGCAGCCCCGCGACACTCTACGAGCAGTACTTC.